Following are 17 T cell receptor beta chains from one sample sequenced in a study of liver allograft versus peripheral blood T cells. For the study at large: Liver transplant recipients had T cell receptor repertoires compared between transplanted liver and peripheral blood.

TCRdb used MiXCR to reprocess the reads, holding one entry per CDR3 protein. Of around 6,600 distinct CDR3 sequences listed, roughly 15% are singletons. The receptors stem from a human patient who had a liver transplant. The graft donor may have given rise to some T cells.

This clonotype is labeled as medium-sized. The chain is built from TRBV7-2 and TRBJ1-2; maybe TRBD1 (5 bases). CDR3 length equals 13 residues. The germline gives CDR1 SGHTA, CDR2 FQGNSA. V was shortened by 2 bases and J by 7 bases, with 11 bases between the two germline ends. The CDR3 bases are TGTGCCAGCAGCTTAACCCCAGGGTTTGGCTACACCTTC. This sequence encodes CASSLTPGFGYTF. Filled out from reference TRBV7-2 and TRBJ1-2, the complete variable domain reads GAGVSQSPSNKVTEKGKDVELRCDPISGHTALYWYRQSLGQGLEFLIYFQGNSAPDKSGLPSDRFSAERTGGSVSTLTIQRTQQEDSAVYLCASSLTPGFGYTFGSGTRLTVV.

This clonotype is judged medium-sized. The CDR3 loop is CASSYSQVGGSINTIYF. CDR3 nucleotides: TGTGCCAGCAGTTACTCGCAAGTCGGGGGTTCGATAAACACCATATATTTT. The chain recombines TRBV6-5 with TRBJ1-3, with a possible D match to TRBD1 (5 bases). Trimming pared 0 bases from V and 6 bases from J, leaving 18 bases between. Germline V gene lookup returns CDR1 MNHEY and CDR2 SVGAGI. The CDR3 loop spans 17 amino acids.

This clonotype was detected a few times. The chain uses TRBV5-6 and TRBJ1-2; 7 bases map to TRBD1. Germline lookup yields CDR1 SGHDT and CDR2 YYEEEE. The CDR3 is made up of 13 amino acids. J gave up 6 bases and V 0 bases, and 2 bases lay outside the gene matches. The CDR3 region is CASSLDTGDGYTF. The CDR3 DNA reads TGTGCCAGCAGCTTGGACACAGGGGATGGCTACACCTTC.

This chain uses TRBV25-1 with TRBJ2-2, with D maybe TRBD1 (6 bases). The germline gives CDR1 MGHDK, CDR2 SYGVNS. The length of the CDR3 is 16 residues. The ends were cut back, 3 bases at V and 4 bases at J, with 15 bases in the middle. The CDR3 DNA reads TGTGCCAGCAGTGACCTAGACAGGTTGGGCACCGGGGAGCTGTTTTTT. Its translation: CASSDLDRLGTGELFF.

This clonotype is labeled medium-sized. This chain uses TRBV6-5 with TRBJ1-2; maybe TRBD1 (5 bases). The germline V gene has CDR1 MNHEY and CDR2 SVGAGI. Trimming shortened V by 6 bases and J by 4 bases, and 15 bases separated the two germline ends. This CDR3 has 14 amino acids. In nucleotides, the CDR3 is TGTGCCAGCAGACTCCGGGACGGACTCTATGGCTACACCTTC. This codes for CASRLRDGLYGYTF.

This clonotype is labeled medium-sized. The chain recombines TRBV5-4 with TRBJ1-1; no clear D gene. V dropped 4 bases and J dropped 1 base, with 11 bases sitting between them. Germline CDR1 is SGHNT and CDR2 is YYREEE (reference sequence). CDR3 size: 14 residues. Here the CDR3 reads CASSPSAANTEAFF. DNA for the CDR3: TGTGCCAGCAGCCCTTCGGCAGCGAACACTGAAGCTTTCTTT.

This clonotype was detected only a few times. The chain links TRBV15 to TRBJ1-2; maybe TRBD1 (5 bases). The CDR3 is made up of 17 amino acids. The V gene's germline CDR1 is LNHNV and CDR2 YYDKDF (reference sequence). V was clipped by 1 base and J by 5 bases, with 20 bases between them. CDR3 amino acids: CATSRGGGTQDFYGYTF. Written as DNA, the CDR3 is TGTGCCACCAGCAGAGGGGGGGGTACCCAGGACTTTTATGGCTACACCTTC.

This clonotype is judged medium-sized. The genes are TRBV6-5 and TRBJ1-2, with unresolved D. From germline, CDR1 is MNHEY and CDR2 SVGAGI. The CDR3 has 13 residues. Deletions cut 6 bases from V and 6 bases from J, with 14 bases between. CDR3 bases: TGTGCCAGCAGCCTTTCCCTATTCCATGGCTACACCTTC. The encoded protein is CASSLSLFHGYTF.

In its sample, this clonotype was seen a few times. The chain is built from TRBV20-1 and TRBJ1-1; D might be TRBD1 (6 bases). V lost 2 bases, J lost 4 bases, and 11 bases lay in between. CDR3 length: 13 residues. From germline, CDR1 is DFQATT and CDR2 SNEGSKA (reference sequence). CDR3 DNA: TGCAGTGCTAGAACTACAGGGTCCACTGAAGCTTTCTTT. Translation gives CSARTTGSTEAFF.

This clonotype came up a few times. The chain is built from TRBV20-1 and TRBJ1-5, with 8 bases aligning to TRBD1. V lost 0 bases to trimming and J lost 14 bases; unmatched junction nucleotides: 3. CDR1 and CDR2 (germline): DFQATT, SNEGSKA (reference sequence). The CDR3 consists of 11 residues. CDR3: CSARDLQGEHF. The CDR3 DNA reads as TGCAGTGCTAGAGATTTACAGGGGGAGCATTTT.

The chain links TRBV20-1 to TRBJ2-3, with TRBD1 matching over 7 bases. This CDR3 is built from 13 residues. CDR1 is DFQATT, CDR2 SNEGSKA, per germline (reference sequence). J gave up 2 bases and V 5 bases, and 4 bases lay outside the gene matches. CDR3 nucleotide sequence: TGCAGTGCTCATGACAGGGCCACAGATACGCAGTATTTT. As protein: CSAHDRATDTQYF.

With regard to this clonotype: A read error is possible here, since a much larger clone lies one base away. The J gene is TRBJ1-1, the V gene TRBV6-2 or TRBV6-3; D unclear. CDR3 length: 12 amino acids. Germline V gene sequence: CDR1 MNHEY, CDR2 SVGEGT. CDR3 in DNA: TGTGCCATCAGTCCACCGGGCGGGGAAGCTTTCTTT. Amino acid sequence: CAISPPGGEAFF.

The chain recombines TRBV6-2 or TRBV6-3 with TRBJ2-3, with D maybe TRBD2 (5 bases). Germline-derived CDR1 and CDR2 are MNHEY and SVGEGT. Between the trimmed V and J ends, which lost 5 bases and 0 bases, there was a span of 15 bases. The CDR3 totals 16 residues. The CDR3 region has the DNA TGTGCCAGCAGTCCCTCCAGGCGGACTAGCACAGATACGCAGTATTTT. The encoded protein is CASSPSRRTSTDTQYF.

Sample share makes this clonotype medium-sized. The genes are TRBV6-6 and TRBJ1-6; unclear D gene. Trimming removed 10 bases from V and 0 bases from J, with 16 bases in between. The CDR3 is 16 amino acids. Germline assignment: CDR1 MNHNY and CDR2 SVGAGI (reference sequence). The CDR3 DNA reads as TGTGCCACCAGCCCAACGGACGTCTCCTATAATTCACCCCTCCACTTT. Protein: CATSPTDVSYNSPLHF.

The J gene is TRBJ1-1, the V gene TRBV2; the D is unclear. V was clipped by 5 bases and J by 1 base, with 14 bases between them. This CDR3 has 15 amino acids. Germline V gives CDR1 SNHLY, CDR2 FYNNEI. Here the CDR3 reads CASSRNRGENTEAFF. For the CDR3, the DNA is TGTGCCAGCAGTCGTAACAGAGGAGAGAACACTGAAGCTTTCTTT.

The sample holds a few counts of this clonotype. The V and J genes are TRBV12-3 or TRBV12-4 and TRBJ1-2; the D gene is possibly TRBD1 (6 bases). Deletions cut 4 bases from V and 3 bases from J, with 9 bases between. There are 13 residues in the CDR3. The CDR3 here is CASSWKGDYGYTF. CDR3 nucleotides: TGTGCCAGCAGTTGGAAGGGGGACTATGGCTACACCTTC.

On this clonotype itself: Just one base apart from a much larger clone, this may be a read error. This chain joins TRBV19 and TRBJ1-4, with 7 bases identical to TRBD1. The CDR3 loop spans 13 amino acids. Germline CDR1 and CDR2: LNHDA and SQIVND (reference sequence). CDR3 sequence: CVSSDRVREKLFF. CDR3 DNA sequence: TGTGTCAGTAGTGACAGGGTACGGGAAAAACTGTTTTTT.